The T cell receptor (beta chain) described here comes from a study of identical twins. Study-wide findings and caveats: Potential partial confounding of zero-insertion analyses by invariant MAIT and iNKT cells was noted.

CDR1 MNHEY and CDR2 SVGAGI come from the germline V gene. The CDR3 contains 13 residues. TCRdb re-derived calls from the 5' RACE reads in MiXCR, one entry per CDR3 protein. The sample has fewer than 500,000 distinct CDR3 sequences, more than 20% seen once. Only healthy Caucasians were enrolled as donors. With regard to this clonotype: Its cognate antigen is unknown. A much larger clone sits a single nucleotide away, making a read error possible.

These same data were also listed under a study on T cells expressing NK-cell markers. That paper states: In sorted CD3+CD56+NKG2C+, CD3+CD56+NKG2C- and CD3+CD56-NKG2C+ T cells, TCR beta repertoires were obtained.

The sequence came from a woman between 18 and 29 years old in good health. Material: CD4+ T cells sorted from blood. The rearrangement links TRBV6-5 to TRBJ2-7; tentatively, D is TRBD1 (6 bases). As DNA, the CDR3 is TGTGCCAGCAGTTCACAGGGTTTAGGGGAGCAGAACTTC. Residues: CASSSQGLGEQNF.